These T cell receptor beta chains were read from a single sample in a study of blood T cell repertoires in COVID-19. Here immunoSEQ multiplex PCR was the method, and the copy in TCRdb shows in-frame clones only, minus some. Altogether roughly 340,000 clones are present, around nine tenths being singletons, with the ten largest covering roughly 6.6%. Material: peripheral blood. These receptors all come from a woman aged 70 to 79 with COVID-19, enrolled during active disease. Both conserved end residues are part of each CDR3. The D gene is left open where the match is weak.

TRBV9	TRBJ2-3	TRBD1	TGTGCCAGCAGCGTAGACAGGGGGCGAGACACAGATACGCAGTATTTT	CASSVDRGRDTDTQYF
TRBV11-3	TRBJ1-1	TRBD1	TGTGCCAGCAGCTCCGGACAGGGAGGGACTGAAGCTTTCTTT	CASSSGQGGTEAFF
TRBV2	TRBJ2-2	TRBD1	TGTGCCAGCAGGAGGGGACAGGGGATAAACACCGGGGAGCTGTTTTTT	CASRRGQGINTGELFF
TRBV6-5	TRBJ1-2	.	TGTGCCAGCAATAGGGACACTGCGAACTATGGCTACACCTTC	CASNRDTANYGYTF
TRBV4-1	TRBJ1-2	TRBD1	TGCGCCAGCAGCCAAGATCGCACAGGGGCTGGAGGCTACACCTTC	CASSQDRTGAGGYTF
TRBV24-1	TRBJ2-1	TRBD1	TGTGCCACTTCCCCTTTCGGGACAGGGCCCGATGAGCAGTTCTTC	CATSPFGTGPDEQFF
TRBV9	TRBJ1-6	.	TGTGCCAGCAGCGTAGGGGGGGGTTCACCCCTCCACTTT	CASSVGGGSPLHF
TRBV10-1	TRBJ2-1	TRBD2	TGCGCCAGCACAGCGGGGAGCTCCTACAATGAGCAGTTCTTC	CASTAGSSYNEQFF
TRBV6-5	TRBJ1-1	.	TGTGCCAGCAGTTACTCGCACATGAACACTGAAGCTTTCTTT	CASSYSHMNTEAFF
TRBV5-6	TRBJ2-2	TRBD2	TGTGCCAGCAGCTGGGGACTAGCGGGGAACACCGGGGAGCTGTTTTTT	CASSWGLAGNTGELFF
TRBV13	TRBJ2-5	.	TGTGCCAGCAGCTTAGGCAGGGGTCAAGAGACCCAGTACTTC	CASSLGRGQETQYF
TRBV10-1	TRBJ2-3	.	TGCGCCAGCAGTGGGACTACGGGGACGGTTACGCAGTATTTT	CASSGTTGTVTQYF
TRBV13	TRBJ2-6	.	TGTGCCAGCAGCTTCTCCGGGACTGTAGCTGGGGCCAACGTCCTGACTTTC	CASSFSGTVAGANVLTF
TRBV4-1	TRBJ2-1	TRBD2	TGCGCCAGCAGCCATTCTCCGGGGGGGCGGAATGAGCAGTTCTTC	CASSHSPGGRNEQFF
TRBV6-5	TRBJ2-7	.	TGTGCCAGCAGTTACAGGGGGTCCTACGAGCAGTACTTC	CASSYRGSYEQYF
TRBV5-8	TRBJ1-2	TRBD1	TGTGCCAGCAGCTTGAGAGGACAGGGGCTGTACTATGGCTACACCTTC	CASSLRGQGLYYGYTF
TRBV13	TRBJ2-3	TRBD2	TGTGCCAGCAACCTGCGGGGGGTCGACAGTCTAGATACGCAGTATTTT	CASNLRGVDSLDTQYF
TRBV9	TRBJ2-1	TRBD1	TGTGCCAGCAGCGTAGTGGGACAGTTATACAATGAGCAGTTCTTC	CASSVVGQLYNEQFF
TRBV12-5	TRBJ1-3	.	TGTGCTAGTGGTTTGGGGGGGGTCGCCTCTGGAAACACCATATATTTT	CASGLGGVASGNTIYF
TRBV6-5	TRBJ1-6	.	TGTGCCAGCAGTTACTCAGGAGAACAGGGAGGGTCACCCCTCCACTTT	CASSYSGEQGGSPLHF
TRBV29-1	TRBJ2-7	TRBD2	TGCAGCGTCGAGACGGCGGGGGTCTACGAGCAGTACTTC	CSVETAGVYEQYF
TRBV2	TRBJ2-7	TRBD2	TGTGCCAGCCCTAAAGGCCCCGGGACTAGCGTGTACGAGCAGTACTTC	CASPKGPGTSVYEQYF
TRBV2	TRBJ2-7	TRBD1	TGTGCCAGCAGTGAAGCATGGGACAGGGGGGACGAGCAGTACTTC	CASSEAWDRGDEQYF
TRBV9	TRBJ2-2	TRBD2	TGTGCCAGCAGCCCCCCAGGCGGGGGGGCCGCCGGGGAGCTGTTTTTT	CASSPPGGGAAGELFF
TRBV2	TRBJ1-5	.	TGTGCCAGCAGTGATCCGGGAAGCAATCAGCCCCAGCATTTT	CASSDPGSNQPQHF
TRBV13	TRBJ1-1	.	TGTGCCAGCAGCTTAGTGGGCACGAACACTGAAGCTTTCTTT	CASSLVGTNTEAFF